These 26 T cell receptor beta chains came from one sample sequenced in a study of cytomegalovirus exposure and HLA in healthy donors. Amplification used 60 Vbeta primers and 13 Jbeta primers. Only in-frame clones appear in the TCRdb table, and some are missing; sequencing was by immunoSEQ multiplex PCR. The sample holds 100,000 to 150,000 clones, around 81% seen once. Sequencing input: PBMCs. The receptors were gathered from a man between 18 and 29 years old in good health and CMV-seronegative.

The chain employs TRBV28 and TRBJ1-1, with a weak D call TRBD1 (6 bases). V was cut by 2 bases and J by 6 bases, with 10 bases left in between. The CDR3 has 13 residues. From germline, CDR1 is MDHEN and CDR2 SYDVKM. CDR3 DNA sequence: TGTGCCAGCAGTTTACGGACAGTGGCTGAAGCTTTCTTT. Translation: CASSLRTVAEAFF.

The genes are TRBV30 and TRBJ1-2, with D hard to call. CDR3 length: 12 amino acids. CDR1 GTSNPN and CDR2 SVGIG come from the germline V gene (reference sequence). Trimming pared 2 bases from V and 5 bases from J, leaving 9 bases between. The CDR3 DNA reads as TGTGCCTGGAGTCCGGGATGGTATGGCTACACCTTC. Amino acid sequence: CAWSPGWYGYTF.

The rearrangement joins TRBV28 to TRBJ1-2; 7 bases map to TRBD1. The V segment lost 10 bases and the J segment 3 bases; nucleotides outside the gene matches: 5. Per germline, CDR1 MDHEN and CDR2 SYDVKM. This CDR3 spans 12 amino acids. The CDR3 loop reads CATTGDHYGYTF. CDR3 DNA sequence: TGTGCCACCACAGGGGACCACTATGGCTACACCTTC.

This chain uses TRBV7-8 with TRBJ1-4, with D perhaps matching TRBD1 (6 bases). Germline V gene sequence: CDR1 SGHVS, CDR2 FQNEAQ. The CDR3 runs 16 residues. Trimming removed 7 bases at V and 2 bases at J, with 17 bases between. The CDR3 coding sequence is TGTGCCAGCATCCCCGCCGGGGGGCGGACTAATGAAAAACTGTTTTTT. The encoded protein is CASIPAGGRTNEKLFF.

The rearrangement joins TRBV15 to TRBJ1-5, with D unresolved. CDR3 length: 16 amino acids. Trimming shortened V by 3 bases and J by 0 bases, and 12 bases separated the two germline ends. Germline assignment: CDR1 LNHNV and CDR2 YYDKDF (reference sequence). The CDR3 loop is CATSRGVKPSNQPQHF. The CDR3, as DNA: TGTGCCACCAGCAGGGGAGTTAAGCCTAGCAATCAGCCCCAGCATTTT.

The rearrangement links TRBV21-1 to TRBJ2-7; TRBD1 was called by the table and not checked on the DNA. TRBV21-1 is classified as a pseudogene. CDR3 length equals 18 residues. CDR3 coding DNA: TGTGCCAGCAGCTCTAAGGGACAGGGTTATCAAGAACACTACGAGCAGTACTTC. This translates into CASSSKGQGYQEHYEQYF.

The chain has TRBV5-1 and TRBJ1-4; no reliable D call. The length of the CDR3 is 15 residues. Per germline, CDR1 SGHRS and CDR2 YFSETQ. Trimming took off 0 bases at V and 5 bases at J, with 11 bases between the two ends. The CDR3 coding sequence is TGCGCCAGCAGCTTGGTGGCAAGGGAGAATGAAAAACTGTTTTTT. Translated: CASSLVARENEKLFF.

The chain carries TRBV18 and TRBJ2-2; no reliable D call. CDR1 KGHSH and CDR2 LQKENI come from the germline V gene. The CDR3 is 14 residues long. V gave up 3 bases and J gave up 5 bases, with 10 bases separating them. The CDR3 protein is CASSPMTGTGELFF. In DNA form, the CDR3 reads TGTGCCAGCTCACCGATGACGGGTACCGGGGAGCTGTTTTTT.

V gene TRBV9 combines with J gene TRBJ1-1; D remains ambiguous. The CDR3 totals 14 residues. V lost 0 bases and J lost 8, with 14 bases in between. CDR1 is SGDLS, CDR2 YYNGEE, per germline. Here the CDR3 DNA reads TGTGCCAGCAGCGTAGATGCAGCTAGCCTAGAAGCTTTCTTT. Amino acids: CASSVDAASLEAFF.

The V gene is TRBV9, the J gene TRBJ2-1; D ambiguous. The CDR3 contains 12 residues. Per germline, CDR1 SGDLS and CDR2 YYNGEE. The germline V and J ends were trimmed by 4 bases and 8 bases, with 10 bases remaining between them. DNA for the CDR3: TGTGCCAGCAGCAAAAGTAAGCATGAGCAGTTCTTC. As protein: CASSKSKHEQFF.

The chain employs TRBV25-1 and TRBJ2-5; 8 bases are shared with TRBD2. After removal of 1 base from V and 3 bases from J, the junction contained 4 bases not matched to a gene. CDR1 and CDR2 (germline): MGHDK, SYGVNS. CDR3 length: 15 amino acids. DNA of the CDR3: TGTGCCAGCAGTGAATCCGGGACTAGAGAAGAGACCCAGTACTTC. This sequence encodes CASSESGTREETQYF.

The sample holds one count of this clone. The rearrangement uses TRBV14 and TRBJ2-7; D possibly corresponds to TRBD1 (5 bases). CDR1 is SGHDN and CDR2 is FVKESK in the germline V gene. The CDR3 extends over 12 amino acids. V was cut by 3 bases and J by 9 bases, with 12 bases left in between. The CDR3 region is CASSQWQGRQYF. As DNA, the CDR3 is TGTGCCAGCAGCCAGTGGCAGGGCAGGCAGTACTTC.

The gene calls are TRBV7-9 and TRBJ2-7, with TRBD2 as a possible D gene (6 bases). Germline V gives CDR1 SEHNR, CDR2 FQNEAQ (reference sequence). The V end lost 2 bases, the J end lost 2 bases, and 16 bases lay between the germline ends. This CDR3 region has 16 residues. The CDR3 nucleotides are TGTGCCAGCAGCTTACGCGGGGAAGGCCGCGCCTACGAGCAGTACTTC. It codes for CASSLRGEGRAYEQYF. Complete variable domain (other parts from reference TRBV7-9 and TRBJ2-7): DTGVSQNPRHKITKRGQNVTFRCDPISEHNRLYWYRQTLGQGPEFLTYFQNEAQLEKSRLLSDRFSAERPKGSFSTLEIQRTEQGDSAMYLCASSLRGEGRAYEQYFGPGTRLTVT.

This chain connects TRBV11-2 to TRBJ1-4, with D possibly TRBD1 on 6 matching bases. Germline-derived CDR1 and CDR2 are SGHAT and FQNNGV. Deletions cut 4 bases from V and 4 bases from J, with 25 bases between. The CDR3 consists of 19 residues. CDR3 DNA: TGTGCCAGCAGCTCCGAATTAGAACGACGGACAGTAAGTAATGAAAAACTGTTTTTT. This translates into CASSSELERRTVSNEKLFF. The variable domain in full, completed from reference TRBV11-2 and TRBJ1-4, reads EAGVAQSPRYKIIEKRQSVAFWCNPISGHATLYWYQQILGQGPKLLIQFQNNGVVDDSQLPKDRFSAERLKGVDSTLKIQPAKLEDSAVYLCASSSELERRTVSNEKLFFGSGTQLSVL.

This chain joins TRBV28 and TRBJ2-3, with 7 nucleotides matching TRBD2. With V trimmed by 4 bases and J by 14 bases, 12 bases remained unmatched. The germline gives CDR1 MDHEN, CDR2 SYDVKM. CDR3 length equals 13 residues. The CDR3 spells CASSSTSRGDWYF. The CDR3 DNA reads as TGTGCCAGCAGTTCCACCTCTCGGGGGGATTGGTATTTT.

The chain recombines TRBV5-1 with TRBJ2-1; 9 bases agree with TRBD1. J lost 1 base, V lost 3 bases, and 11 bases had no gene match. Germline V lookup: CDR1 SGHRS, CDR2 YFSETQ. This CDR3 contains 18 residues. The CDR3 nucleotides are TGCGCCAGCAGCTCGCGGACGACAGGGGGGATGTCCTACAATGAGCAGTTCTTC. Encoded protein: CASSSRTTGGMSYNEQFF. The whole variable domain, filled in from reference TRBV5-1 and TRBJ2-1, reads KAGVTQTPRYLIKTRGQQVTLSCSPISGHRSVSWYQQTPGQGLQFLFEYFSETQRNKGNFPGRFSGRQFSNSRSEMNVSTLELGDSALYLCASSSRTTGGMSYNEQFFGPGTRLTVL.

The table lists this clone with a count of one. The chain uses TRBV30 and TRBJ2-7; D might be TRBD2 (7 bases). Germline V lookup: CDR1 GTSNPN, CDR2 SVGIG (reference sequence). The CDR3 has 13 residues. CDR3 in amino acids: CAGWGGAWYEQYF. DNA of the CDR3: TGTGCGGGTTGGGGGGGGGCCTGGTACGAGCAGTACTTC.

This chain joins TRBV9 and TRBJ1-4; D might be TRBD1 (5 bases). Germline CDR1 SGDLS, CDR2 YYNGEE. The CDR3 is made up of 14 amino acids. Trimming cost V 2 bases and J 12 bases, with 17 bases left between them. This CDR3 is CASSVGLGGGELFF. In DNA, the CDR3 is TGTGCCAGCAGCGTTGGATTGGGGGGTGGGGAACTGTTTTTT.

The DNA of the CDR3 is TGTGCCATCAGTGAGAGTCCACCTAAGAACAATGAGCAGTTCTTC. Its protein product is CAISESPPKNNEQFF. The chain employs TRBV10-3 and TRBJ2-1; D is unresolved. Trimming stripped 2 bases from V and 5 bases from J, with 13 bases between. Per the germline V gene, CDR1 is ENHRY and CDR2 is SYGVKD. This CDR3 is built from 15 residues.

V and J are TRBV4-1 and TRBJ1-6; 7 nucleotides align to TRBD1. The CDR3 is made up of 16 amino acids. Per the germline V gene, CDR1 is MGHRA and CDR2 is YSYEKL. J gave up 7 bases and V 1 base, and 7 bases lay outside the gene matches. The CDR3 region is CASSQVGRGGNSPLHF. The CDR3 DNA reads TGCGCCAGCAGCCAAGTAGGGAGAGGGGGCAATTCACCCCTCCACTTT.

The DNA of the CDR3 is TGTGCCAGCAGCGTAGGGTCTCCGGGGGAAAATCAGCCCCAGCATTTT. Translating it yields CASSVGSPGENQPQHF. The rearrangement uses TRBV9 and TRBJ1-5; D may be TRBD1 (5 bases). The V end was cut by 0 bases, the J end by 4 bases, with 14 bases between. This CDR3 region has 16 residues. CDR1 and CDR2 (germline): SGDLS, YYNGEE.

The rearrangement links TRBV9 to TRBJ1-1, with D possibly matching TRBD1 (6 bases). Germline V gene sequence: CDR1 SGDLS, CDR2 YYNGEE. The CDR3 spans 14 residues. V was trimmed by 0 bases and J by 0 bases, leaving 6 bases between them. The CDR3 bases are TGTGCCAGCAGCGTAGGGACAGTGAACACTGAAGCTTTCTTT. Translating gives CASSVGTVNTEAFF.

The chain uses TRBV7-8 and TRBJ2-7, with D unclear. This CDR3 comprises 14 residues. CDR1 is SGHVS and CDR2 is FQNEAQ in the germline V gene. Trimming left V 0 bases short and J 3 bases short, with 9 bases between. CDR3 DNA sequence: TGTGCCAGCAGCTTAGCTCCTGAGGACTACGAGCAGTACTTC. Its protein product is CASSLAPEDYEQYF.

The chain joins TRBV30 to TRBJ1-1, with D unresolved. V lost 2 bases and J lost 0, with 22 bases in between. The CDR3 consists of 18 residues. Germline V gene lookup returns CDR1 GTSNPN and CDR2 SVGIG (reference sequence). The CDR3 sequence: CAWSLGRGPASMNTEAFF. DNA of the CDR3: TGTGCCTGGAGTCTCGGGCGAGGGCCAGCGAGCATGAACACTGAAGCTTTCTTT.

This clone has only a few counts. The V and J genes are TRBV29-1 and TRBJ2-7, with TRBD1 matching over 7 bases. The J segment lost 2 bases and the V segment lost 8 bases, leaving 3 bases of the junction unmatched. From germline, CDR1 is SQVTM and CDR2 ANQGSEA. The CDR3 extends over 11 amino acids. CDR3 loop: CSIGTAYEQYF. The CDR3 nucleotides read TGCAGCATAGGGACAGCCTACGAGCAGTACTTC.

V is TRBV18 and J is TRBJ1-1; D not certain. This CDR3 spans 13 amino acids. Trimming cost V 3 bases and J 6 bases, with 11 bases left between them. In germline, CDR1 is KGHSH, CDR2 LQKENI. The CDR3 region has the DNA TGTGCCAGCTCACCCCCCGTAGCCCCTGAAGCTTTCTTT. It encodes CASSPPVAPEAFF. The whole variable domain, filled in from reference TRBV18 and TRBJ1-1, reads NAGVMQNPRHLVRRRGQEARLRCSPMKGHSHVYWYRQLPEEGLKFMVYLQKENIIDESGMPKERFSAEFPKEGPSILRIQQVVRGDSAAYFCASSPPVAPEAFFGQGTRLTVV.